This T cell receptor (beta chain) was identified during a study of CD8+ T cells in alopecia areata. Study observations and caveats: Among the top 100, expanded CD8+ clones, as well as scalp clonality, were significantly decreased by tofacitinib.

On this clone: Its antigen remains unknown.

Extraction of RNA preceded its reverse transcription into cDNA, which served as the sequencing template. Only in-frame clones appear in the TCRdb table, and some are missing; sequencing was by immunoSEQ multiplex PCR. The table lists some 110,000 clones, about three fifths of them singletons. Noted treatment: oral pan-JAK inhibitor, 5-10 mg twice daily. The germline V gene encodes CDR1 PRHDT and CDR2 FYEKMQ (reference sequence). This CDR3 region has 14 residues. With 5 bases removed from V and 8 bases from J, the gap between germline ends came to 15 bases. The TCR originated in a human donor with alopecia areata. The starting material was CD8+ T cells sorted from blood, obtained at week 24, from a patient treated with tofacitinib. The chain couples TRBV13 to TRBJ2-2; maybe TRBD1 (5 bases). CDR3 loop: CASSTWTRSGELFF. The CDR3 DNA reads as TGTGCCAGCAGCACTTGGACACGCTCTGGGGAGCTGTTTTTT.